This T cell receptor beta chain was sequenced during a study of human T cells and chemical hapten exposure. Study details: Patch tests delivered 0.01% DPC to the upper back and were evaluated at 6 days.

Regarding time point: patch test 2, 6 weeks after DPC sensitization. The sample's treatment: therapeutic diphenylcyclopropenone sensitization with weekly scalp DPC. Ahead of each patch test application, blood was drawn. The library gave individual cDNA molecules unique molecular identifiers. Using its own MiXCR run on the RACE reads, TCRdb lists one record per CDR3 protein. The sample lists approximately 97,000 distinct CDR3 sequences, roughly 10% seen once, with around 3% in the top ten. The CDR3 loop spans 16 amino acids. CDR1 and CDR2 from the germline V gene are LNHDA and SQIVND (reference sequence). Trimming took 5 bases from V and 2 from J; bases not matched to a gene: 10. This clonotype has a count of ten or more.

The receptor was isolated from a woman aged 40 to 50 with alopecia areata. Some clones in this sample may be carry-over from other donors' samples. The sequencing used whole blood, collected in connection with sensitization to the hapten diphenylcyclopropenone (DPC). J is TRBJ2-3 and V is TRBV19; 7 bases are shared with TRBD2. CDR3 amino acids: CASSFLTSFNTDTQYF. In DNA form, the CDR3 reads TGTGCCAGTAGTTTCCTGACTAGCTTCAACACAGATACGCAGTATTTT.